These T cell receptor beta chains were read from a single sample in a study of OX40 agonist ivuxolimab in advanced cancers. The method was immunoSEQ multiplex PCR; TCRdb's version includes in-frame clones alone and lacks a portion of them. The data hold over 45,000 clones, with approximately 90% observed a single time. The starting material was CD4+ or CD8+ T cells sorted from blood, obtained in a trial of the OX40 agonist ivuxolimab. These receptors were collected from an adult with an advanced solid tumor such as melanoma, head and neck, liver or kidney cancer. Both conserved end residues are part of each CDR3. Each record gives: clone size, V gene, J gene, D gene, CDR3 protein, CDR3 DNA. The D gene is left open where the match is weak. Rows give clone size only sometimes, using once, few, many, or a class for an expanded clone.

NA,TRBV7-6,TRBJ2-1,NA,CASSSGFEQFF,TGTGCCAGCAGCTCAGGTTTTGAGCAGTTCTTC
NA,TRBV7-2,TRBJ2-5,NA,CASSLFVDPSSETQYF,TGTGCCAGCAGCTTATTCGTGGACCCCTCCTCGGAGACCCAGTACTTC
NA,TRBV7-9,TRBJ2-7,TRBD2,CASSDTSGASYEQYF,TGTGCCAGCAGCGACACTAGCGGGGCCTCCTACGAGCAGTACTTC
NA,TRBV11-2,TRBJ2-7,TRBD2,CASSSSGYSYEQYF,TGTGCCAGCAGCTCTAGCGGGTACTCCTACGAGCAGTACTTC
NA,TRBV27,TRBJ2-3,NA,CASGLLDTQYF,TGTGCCAGCGGGTTGTTAGATACGCAGTATTTT
few,TRBV28,TRBJ2-1,NA,CASSLIEQFF,TGTGCCAGCAGTTTAATTGAGCAGTTCTTC
NA,TRBV4-1,TRBJ2-2,TRBD2,CASSQGLAGHTGELFF,TGCGCCAGCAGCCAAGGGCTAGCGGGGCACACCGGGGAGCTGTTTTTT
NA,TRBV27,TRBJ1-1,NA,CASTSGGLRAFF,TGTGCCAGCACCTCGGGGGGCCTGAGGGCTTTCTTT
NA,TRBV10-3,TRBJ1-4,NA,CAISEGGGATNEKLFF,TGTGCCATCAGTGAGGGTGGCGGAGCAACTAATGAAAAACTGTTTTTT
NA,TRBV7-9,TRBJ2-2,NA,CASSFLSPNTGELFF,TGTGCCAGCAGCTTTTTATCCCCGAACACCGGGGAGCTGTTTTTT
NA,TRBV5-1,TRBJ1-1,TRBD1,CASMDGQGAPEAFF,TGCGCCAGCATGGACGGACAGGGGGCGCCTGAAGCTTTCTTT
NA,TRBV19,TRBJ2-1,TRBD2,CASSMYLTSGLSYNEQFF,TGTGCCAGTAGTATGTATCTGACTAGCGGCCTCTCCTACAATGAGCAGTTCTTC
NA,TRBV4-2,TRBJ2-7,NA,CASSQGYQGYEQYF,TGTGCCAGCAGCCAAGGCTACCAGGGTTACGAGCAGTACTTC
NA,TRBV14,TRBJ2-3,NA,CASSLWTRKDTQYF,TGTGCCAGCAGTCTTTGGACCCGTAAGGATACGCAGTATTTT
NA,TRBV6-5,TRBJ2-1,NA,CASSYSSTGGNEQFF,TGTGCCAGCAGTTACTCGAGTACGGGTGGCAATGAGCAGTTCTTC
NA,TRBV4-1,TRBJ2-7,NA,CASSQDRGYPYEQYF,TGCGCCAGCAGCCAAGATCGGGGTTACCCCTACGAGCAGTACTTC
once,TRBV19,TRBJ2-7,NA,CASSIEWGVSYEQYF,TGTGCCAGTAGTATAGAGTGGGGAGTCTCCTACGAGCAGTACTTC
NA,TRBV4-2,TRBJ2-7,TRBD2,CASSQEELALSYEQYF,TGTGCCAGCAGCCAAGAGGAACTAGCGCTCTCCTACGAGCAGTACTTC
NA,TRBV7-2,TRBJ2-2,TRBD1,CASTFQDRATGELFF,TGTGCCAGCACCTTTCAGGACAGGGCCACCGGGGAGCTGTTTTTT
NA,TRBV27,TRBJ2-1,NA,CASSLSSWNEQFF,TGTGCCAGCAGTTTAAGTTCATGGAATGAGCAGTTCTTC
NA,TRBV28,TRBJ2-7,NA,CASSFRGAMADEQYF,TGTGCCAGCAGTTTCCGGGGGGCCATGGCGGACGAGCAGTACTTC
NA,TRBV6-5,TRBJ2-7,NA,CASSQTNSYEQYF,TGTGCCAGCAGCCAGACAAACTCCTACGAGCAGTACTTC
NA,TRBV27,TRBJ2-3,NA,CASSLQLLATDTQYF,TGTGCCAGCAGTTTGCAATTGCTAGCTACAGATACGCAGTATTTT
NA,TRBV19,TRBJ2-1,NA,CASSIGSYNEQFF,TGTGCCAGTAGTATAGGTAGCTACAATGAGCAGTTCTTC
NA,TRBV7-6,TRBJ2-3,NA,CASSSTDTSTDTQYF,TGTGCCAGCAGCTCCACCGACACAAGCACAGATACGCAGTATTTT
NA,TRBV5-4,TRBJ1-2,NA,CASSLADFIGYGYTF,TGTGCCAGCAGCTTGGCCGACTTTATTGGTTATGGCTACACCTTC
NA,TRBV7-8,TRBJ2-1,NA,CASSLDSYNEQFF,TGTGCCAGCAGCTTAGATAGCTACAATGAGCAGTTCTTC
few,TRBV30,TRBJ1-1,NA,CAWSVHGPSEAFF,TGTGCCTGGAGTGTACACGGGCCATCAGAAGCTTTCTTT